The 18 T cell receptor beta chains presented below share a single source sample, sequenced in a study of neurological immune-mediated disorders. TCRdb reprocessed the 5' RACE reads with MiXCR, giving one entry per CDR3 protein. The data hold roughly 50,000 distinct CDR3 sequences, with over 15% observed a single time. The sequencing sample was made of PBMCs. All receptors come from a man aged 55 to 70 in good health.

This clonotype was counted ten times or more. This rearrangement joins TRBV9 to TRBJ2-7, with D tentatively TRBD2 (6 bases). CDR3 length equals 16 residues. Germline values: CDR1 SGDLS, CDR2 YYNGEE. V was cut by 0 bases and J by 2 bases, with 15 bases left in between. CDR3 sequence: CASSVGDSRLTYEQYF. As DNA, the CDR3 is TGTGCCAGCAGCGTAGGGGACTCCCGGCTAACCTACGAGCAGTACTTC.

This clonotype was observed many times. The CDR3 sequence is CASSLPTGAEQYF. The CDR3 DNA follows: TGCGCCAGCAGCTTGCCAACAGGAGCCGAGCAGTACTTC. The rearrangement uses TRBV5-1 and TRBJ2-7, with D tentatively TRBD1 (5 bases). CDR3 length equals 13 residues. The germline V and J ends were trimmed by 1 base and 6 bases, with 11 bases remaining between them. Germline CDR1 reads SGHRS; CDR2 reads YFSETQ.

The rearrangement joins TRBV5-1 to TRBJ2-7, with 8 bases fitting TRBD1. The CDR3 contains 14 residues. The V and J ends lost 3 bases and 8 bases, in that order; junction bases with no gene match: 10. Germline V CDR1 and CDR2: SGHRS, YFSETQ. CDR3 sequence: CASSSGTGGLKQYF. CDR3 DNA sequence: TGCGCCAGCAGCTCAGGGACAGGTGGCCTAAAGCAGTACTTC. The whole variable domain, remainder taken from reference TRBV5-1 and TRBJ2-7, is KAGVTQTPRYLIKTRGQQVTLSCSPISGHRSVSWYQQTPGQGLQFLFEYFSETQRNKGNFPGRFSGRQFSNSRSEMNVSTLELGDSALYLCASSSGTGGLKQYFGPGTRLTVT.

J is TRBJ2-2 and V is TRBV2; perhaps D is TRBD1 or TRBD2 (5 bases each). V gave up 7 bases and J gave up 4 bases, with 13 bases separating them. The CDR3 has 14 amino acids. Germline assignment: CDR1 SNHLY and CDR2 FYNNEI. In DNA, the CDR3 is TGTGCCAGCAATGAGATGGGGGTCACCGGGGAGCTGTTTTTT. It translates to CASNEMGVTGELFF.

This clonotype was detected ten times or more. CDR3 residues: CASSYSGGIDYTF. CDR3 DNA sequence: TGTGCCAGCAGTTACTCGGGGGGGATCGACTACACCTTC. The chain has TRBV6-5 and TRBJ1-2; maybe TRBD1 (5 bases). V was pared by 0 bases and J by 10 bases, with 12 bases between. The length of the CDR3 is 13 residues. CDR1 is MNHEY and CDR2 is SVGAGI in the germline V gene.

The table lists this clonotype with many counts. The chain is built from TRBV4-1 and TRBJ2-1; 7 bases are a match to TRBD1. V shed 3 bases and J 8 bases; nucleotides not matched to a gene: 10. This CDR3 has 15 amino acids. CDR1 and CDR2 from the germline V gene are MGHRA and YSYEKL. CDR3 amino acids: CASSHGQALGDEQFF. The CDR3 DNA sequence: TGCGCCAGCAGCCACGGACAGGCCCTAGGGGATGAGCAGTTCTTC.

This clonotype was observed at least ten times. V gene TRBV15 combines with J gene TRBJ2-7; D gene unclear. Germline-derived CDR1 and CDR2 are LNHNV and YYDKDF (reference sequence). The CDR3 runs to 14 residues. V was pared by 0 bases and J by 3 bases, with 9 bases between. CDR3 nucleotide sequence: TGTGCCACCAGCAGAGATTTCACGGGCTACGAGCAGTACTTC. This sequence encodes CATSRDFTGYEQYF.

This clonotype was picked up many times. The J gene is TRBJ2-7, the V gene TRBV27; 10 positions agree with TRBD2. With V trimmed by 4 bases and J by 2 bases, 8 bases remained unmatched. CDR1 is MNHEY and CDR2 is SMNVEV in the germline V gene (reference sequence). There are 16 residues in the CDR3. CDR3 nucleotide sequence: TGTGCCAGCAGTTCCCCCTACAGCGGGAGGGCCTACGAGCAGTACTTC. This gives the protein CASSSPYSGRAYEQYF.

The CDR3 DNA reads TGTGCCAGCAGCCCCCGGGACAGGGGTGATACGCAGTATTTT. Translated, it gives CASSPRDRGDTQYF. This chain connects TRBV5-6 to TRBJ2-3, with 10 bases lining up with TRBD1. Germline assignment: CDR1 SGHDT and CDR2 YYEEEE. With 4 bases clipped from V and 6 bases from J, the junction kept 5 bases outside the gene matches. The CDR3 covers 14 residues. The variable domain in full, with the rest retrieved from reference TRBV5-6 and TRBJ2-3, is DAGVTQSPTHLIKTRGQQVTLRCSPKSGHDTVSWYQQALGQGPQFIFQYYEEEERQRGNFPDRFSGHQFPNYSSELNVNALLLGDSALYLCASSPRDRGDTQYFGPGTRLTVL.

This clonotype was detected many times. CDR3 sequence: CASSPSPSFPYEQYF. For the CDR3, the DNA is TGTGCCAGCAGCCCTAGCCCCTCTTTCCCCTACGAGCAGTACTTC. The chain uses TRBV7-9 and TRBJ2-7; D might be TRBD2 (5 bases). CDR1 is SEHNR and CDR2 is FQNEAQ in the germline V gene (reference sequence). The CDR3 runs to 15 residues. Trimming left V 5 bases short and J 2 bases short, with 16 bases between. The whole variable domain, filled in from reference TRBV7-9 and TRBJ2-7, reads DTGVSQNPRHKITKRGQNVTFRCDPISEHNRLYWYRQTLGQGPEFLTYFQNEAQLEKSRLLSDRFSAERPKGSFSTLEIQRTEQGDSAMYLCASSPSPSFPYEQYFGPGTRLTVT.

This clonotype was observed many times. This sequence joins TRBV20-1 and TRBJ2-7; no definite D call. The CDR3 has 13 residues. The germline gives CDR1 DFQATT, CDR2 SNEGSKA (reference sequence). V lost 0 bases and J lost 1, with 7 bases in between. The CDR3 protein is CSARDPHSYEQYF. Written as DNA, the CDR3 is TGCAGTGCTAGAGACCCACATTCCTACGAGCAGTACTTC.

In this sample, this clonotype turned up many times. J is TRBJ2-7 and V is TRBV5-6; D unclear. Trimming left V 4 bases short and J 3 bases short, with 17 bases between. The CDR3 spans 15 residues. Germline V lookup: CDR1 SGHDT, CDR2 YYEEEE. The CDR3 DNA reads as TGTGCCAGCAGCCGATGGGAAGAACCTGGCTACGAGCAGTACTTC. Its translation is CASSRWEEPGYEQYF.

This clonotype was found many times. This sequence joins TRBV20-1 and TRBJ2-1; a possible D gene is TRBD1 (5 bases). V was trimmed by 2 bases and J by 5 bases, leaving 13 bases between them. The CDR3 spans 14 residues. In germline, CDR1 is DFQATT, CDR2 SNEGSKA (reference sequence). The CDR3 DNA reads TGCAGTGCTAGAAACCCCAAGGGGCACAATGAGCAGTTCTTC. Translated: CSARNPKGHNEQFF.

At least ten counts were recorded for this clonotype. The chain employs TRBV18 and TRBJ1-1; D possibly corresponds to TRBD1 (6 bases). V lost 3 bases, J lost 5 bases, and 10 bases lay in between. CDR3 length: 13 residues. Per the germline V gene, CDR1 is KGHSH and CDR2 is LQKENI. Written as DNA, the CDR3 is TGTGCCAGCTCACCGCTACAGGGAACTGAAGCTTTCTTT. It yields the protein CASSPLQGTEAFF.

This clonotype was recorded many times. The DNA of the CDR3 is TGTGCCAGCAGCACGGGACAGGGGGCGGGTGAGACCCAGTACTTC. The encoded protein is CASSTGQGAGETQYF. The V gene is TRBV5-6, the J gene TRBJ2-5, with 12 bases lining up with TRBD1. V shed 4 bases and J 5 bases; nucleotides not matched to a gene: 6. This CDR3 spans 15 amino acids. Per the germline V gene, CDR1 is SGHDT and CDR2 is YYEEEE.

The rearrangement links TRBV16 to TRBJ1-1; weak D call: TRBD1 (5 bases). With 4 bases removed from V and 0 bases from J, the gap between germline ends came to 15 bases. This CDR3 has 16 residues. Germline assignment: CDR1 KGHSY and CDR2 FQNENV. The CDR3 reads CASSPPGQGLNTEAFF. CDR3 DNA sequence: TGTGCCAGCAGCCCCCCCGGGCAGGGATTGAACACTGAAGCTTTCTTT.

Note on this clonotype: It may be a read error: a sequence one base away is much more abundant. Here the CDR3 reads CASRVAAGYNEQFF. As DNA, the CDR3 is TGTGCCAGCAGGGTTGCGGCAGGGTACAATGAGCAGTTCTTC. The chain combines TRBV6-2 or TRBV6-3 with TRBJ2-1; tentative D call: TRBD1 (5 bases). V lost 6 bases, J lost 4 bases, and 13 bases lay in between. CDR1 and CDR2 from the germline V gene are MNHEY and SVGEGT. The CDR3 has 14 amino acids.

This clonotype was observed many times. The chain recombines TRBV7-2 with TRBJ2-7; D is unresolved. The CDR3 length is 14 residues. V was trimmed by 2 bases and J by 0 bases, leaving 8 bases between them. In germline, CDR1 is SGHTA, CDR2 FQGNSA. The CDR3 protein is CASSLFPGSYEQYF. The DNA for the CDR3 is TGTGCCAGCAGCTTATTTCCAGGCTCCTACGAGCAGTACTTC.